A selection of T cell receptor beta chains follows, all from one sample in a study of a mutant IDH1 vaccine in newly diagnosed glioma. The table came from immunoSEQ multiplex PCR; TCRdb's copy has only in-frame clones and leaves some out. The sample comprises roughly 120,000 clones, around 77% of which are singletons, and about 5.5% rests with the top ten. These TCRs' antigens remain unknown. The sequencing used PBMCs, collected from a glioma patient whose treatment included an IDH1 peptide vaccine. The receptors originated from a man aged 35 to 55 with glioma. Each CDR3 is given without its conserved first and last residue.

CDR3 protein	V gene	J gene
ASTPSGETQY	TRBV6-1	TRBJ2-5
ASSIVLGANQPQH	TRBV19	TRBJ1-5
ASSEALVARTGYT	TRBV2	TRBJ1-2
ASNSPGGRGNQPQH	TRBV7-2	TRBJ1-5
ASSQEEGRAPGYT	TRBV4-1	TRBJ1-2
ASSRNRGRVTDTQY	TRBV4-3	TRBJ2-3
ASSFMTGWLSEQY	TRBV28	TRBJ2-7
ASKPLGNSYNSPLH	TRBV5-8	TRBJ1-6
AISGTSSEQY	TRBV10-3	TRBJ2-7
ASSEFVSIPSNQPQH	TRBV6-1	TRBJ1-5
ASSQDGGLREAF	TRBV14	TRBJ1-1
ASSAPVPSSYEQY	TRBV28	TRBJ2-7
AWIRHGSYEQY	TRBV30	TRBJ2-7
ASSLRGRGRLKGEDGYT	TRBV28	TRBJ1-2
ASSLVEGNGLAVPAGTQY	TRBV5-4	TRBJ2-3
ASSKVGRGAF	TRBV19	TRBJ1-1
ASSLRDSKETQY	TRBV5-1	TRBJ2-5
ATSRDVRGRQETQY	TRBV15	TRBJ2-5
ASSYTGRTATNEKLF	TRBV6-4	TRBJ1-4
ASSMRPSGDTDTQY	TRBV19	TRBJ2-3
ASRQALNTEAF	TRBV10-2	TRBJ1-1
ASSLDNQGNYGYT	TRBV7-2	TRBJ1-2
AWADSNQPQH	TRBV30	TRBJ1-5
ASRKGSTDTQY	TRBV6-6	TRBJ2-3
ASSTGLVSGANVLT	TRBV19	TRBJ2-6
ASSLPDYEQY	TRBV28	TRBJ2-7
ASSSTGIYGYT	TRBV6-1	TRBJ1-2
ASSPQGSPTDTQY	TRBV6-5	TRBJ2-3
ASSVGRWNTEAF	TRBV6-1	TRBJ1-1
ASSQESRGGGRLNEQF	TRBV4-1	TRBJ2-1
ASSPPPTGNTIY	TRBV18	TRBJ1-3
ASGFSRPGPFPDYEQY	TRBV12-5	TRBJ2-7
ASSPPKGGLRTDTQY	TRBV9	TRBJ2-3
SVDDLYEQY	TRBV29-1	TRBJ2-7
ASSQEGVAGVTGELF	TRBV4-3	TRBJ2-2
ASSLELAGDYEQY	TRBV7-8	TRBJ2-7
ASSSRGTDQPQH	TRBV6-5	TRBJ1-5
SVGAGLAWETQY	TRBV29-1	TRBJ2-5
ASSLLEGEVNTDTQY	TRBV28	TRBJ2-3
ASSSYFGQGETQY	TRBV5-8	TRBJ2-5
ASSAPERPEQF	TRBV7-2	TRBJ2-1
ASSPRQGIYEQY	TRBV7-6	TRBJ2-7
ASSEYAQAQGTGRTEAF	TRBV10-2	TRBJ1-1
AWSNRVAAKNIQY	TRBV30	TRBJ2-4
ASRRPPYEQY	TRBV25-1	TRBJ2-7
AARERGSDTQY	TRBV10-3	TRBJ2-3
ASSPNGRTGYEQY	TRBV4-2	TRBJ2-7
ASRGSSGNTIY	TRBV6-5	TRBJ1-3
ASTKSGDRGYGYT	TRBV6-5	TRBJ1-2
AWINNYGYT	TRBV30	TRBJ1-2